This entry concerns a single T cell receptor beta chain. Sequencing used immunoSEQ multiplex PCR; TCRdb keeps in-frame clones, though not all of them. The sample consists of about 28,000 clones, about 86% of them appearing once. The sample is drawn from a study of T cell changes during pregnancy in multiple sclerosis. J was trimmed by 2 bases and V by 5 bases; bases with no gene match: 7. CDR1 is SGHRS and CDR2 is YFSETQ in the germline V gene. There are 15 residues in the CDR3. The origin of this receptor is a female donor in good health, enrolled as a control in a pregnancy study. The J gene is TRBJ2-7, the V gene TRBV5-1; 10 positions match TRBD1. Here the sequenced sample was CD4+ T cells from peripheral blood mononuclear cells, taken in the first trimester of pregnancy. CDR3 in amino acids: CASSSDRGATYEQYF. In nucleotides, the CDR3 is TGCGCCAGCAGTTCGGACAGGGGGGCCACCTACGAGCAGTACTTC.